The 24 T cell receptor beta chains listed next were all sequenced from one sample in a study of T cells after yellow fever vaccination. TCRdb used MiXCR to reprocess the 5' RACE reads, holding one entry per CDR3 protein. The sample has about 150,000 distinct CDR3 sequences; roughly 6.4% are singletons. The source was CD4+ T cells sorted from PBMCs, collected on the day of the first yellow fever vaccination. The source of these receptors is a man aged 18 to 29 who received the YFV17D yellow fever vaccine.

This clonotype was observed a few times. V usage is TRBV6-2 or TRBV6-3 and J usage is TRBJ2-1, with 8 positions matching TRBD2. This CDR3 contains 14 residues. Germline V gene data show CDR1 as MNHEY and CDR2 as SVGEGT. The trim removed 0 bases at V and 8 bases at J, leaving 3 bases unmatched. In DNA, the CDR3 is TGTGCCAGCAGTTACTCCCCGGGGGGGGATGAGCAGTTCTTC. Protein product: CASSYSPGGDEQFF.

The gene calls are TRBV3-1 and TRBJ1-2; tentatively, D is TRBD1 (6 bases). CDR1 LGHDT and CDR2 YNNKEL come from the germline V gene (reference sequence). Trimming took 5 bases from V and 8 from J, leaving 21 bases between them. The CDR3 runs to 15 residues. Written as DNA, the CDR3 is TGTGCCAGCAGCAAGGGGGGACACATCCCAAAGGGCTACACCTTC. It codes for CASSKGGHIPKGYTF.

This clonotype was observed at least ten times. The CDR3: CASSWLGDEQFF. For the CDR3, the DNA is TGTGCCAGCAGTTGGTTAGGGGATGAGCAGTTCTTC. The chain carries TRBV12-3 or TRBV12-4 and TRBJ2-1, with a possible D match to TRBD1 (5 bases). Trimming removed 4 bases at V and 8 bases at J, with 9 bases between. The CDR3 runs 12 residues.

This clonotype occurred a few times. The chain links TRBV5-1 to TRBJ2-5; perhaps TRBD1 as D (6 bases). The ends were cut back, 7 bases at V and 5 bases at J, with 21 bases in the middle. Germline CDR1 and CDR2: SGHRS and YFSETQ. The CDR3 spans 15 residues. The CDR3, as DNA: TGCGCCAGCTTCGACCCTCAGGGGATTGAGGAGACCCAGTACTTC. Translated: CASFDPQGIEETQYF.

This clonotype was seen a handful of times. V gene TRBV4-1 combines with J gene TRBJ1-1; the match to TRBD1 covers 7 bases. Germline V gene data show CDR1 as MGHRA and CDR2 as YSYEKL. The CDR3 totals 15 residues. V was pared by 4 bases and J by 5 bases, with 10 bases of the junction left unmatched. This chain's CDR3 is CASSRGPGGRTEAFF. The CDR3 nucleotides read TGCGCCAGCAGCCGCGGGCCAGGGGGAAGAACTGAAGCTTTCTTT.

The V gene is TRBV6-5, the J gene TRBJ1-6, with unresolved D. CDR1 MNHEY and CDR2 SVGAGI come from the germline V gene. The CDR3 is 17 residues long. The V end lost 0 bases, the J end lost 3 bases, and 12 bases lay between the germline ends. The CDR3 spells CASSYSQRQIYNSPLHF. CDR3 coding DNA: TGTGCCAGCAGTTACTCACAAAGGCAGATCTATAATTCACCCCTCCACTTT.

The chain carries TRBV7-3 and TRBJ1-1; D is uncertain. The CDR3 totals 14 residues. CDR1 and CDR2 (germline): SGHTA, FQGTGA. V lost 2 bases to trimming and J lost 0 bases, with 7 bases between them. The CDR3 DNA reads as TGTGCCAGCAGCTTAGAGGTGATGAACACTGAAGCTTTCTTT. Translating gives CASSLEVMNTEAFF.

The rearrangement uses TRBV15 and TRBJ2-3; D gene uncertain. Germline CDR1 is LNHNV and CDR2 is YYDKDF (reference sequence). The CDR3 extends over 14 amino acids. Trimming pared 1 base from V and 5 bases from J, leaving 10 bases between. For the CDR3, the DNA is TGTGCCACCAGCAGAGGTCATACGGGAGATACGCAGTATTTT. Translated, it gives CATSRGHTGDTQYF.

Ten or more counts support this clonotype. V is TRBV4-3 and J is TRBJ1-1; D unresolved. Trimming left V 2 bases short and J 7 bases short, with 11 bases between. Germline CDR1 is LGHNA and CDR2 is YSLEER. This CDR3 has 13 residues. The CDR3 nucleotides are TGCGCCAGCAGCCAAAAGGCCCTCAGTGAAGCTTTCTTT. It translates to CASSQKALSEAFF.

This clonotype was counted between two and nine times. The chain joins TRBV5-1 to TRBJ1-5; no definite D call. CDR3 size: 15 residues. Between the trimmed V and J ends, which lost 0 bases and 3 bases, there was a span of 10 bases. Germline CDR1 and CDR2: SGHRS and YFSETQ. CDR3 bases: TGCGCCAGCAGCTTGGATGGGCTATACAATCAGCCCCAGCATTTT. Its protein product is CASSLDGLYNQPQHF.

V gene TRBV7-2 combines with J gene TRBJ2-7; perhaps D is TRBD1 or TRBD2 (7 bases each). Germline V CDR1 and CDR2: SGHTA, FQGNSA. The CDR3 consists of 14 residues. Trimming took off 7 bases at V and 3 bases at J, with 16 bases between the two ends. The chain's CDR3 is CASTFRGGYYEQYF. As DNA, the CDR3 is TGTGCCAGCACCTTCAGGGGGGGCTACTACGAGCAGTACTTC.

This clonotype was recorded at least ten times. The CDR3 DNA reads TGTGCCAGCAGCTCGCTGGGAGCGGGGTTAGGACCCTACAATGAGCAGTTCTTC. It translates to CASSSLGAGLGPYNEQFF. The V gene is TRBV7-2, the J gene TRBJ2-1, with 7 bases aligning to TRBD2. Trimming cost V 4 bases and J 2 bases; bases outside gene matches: 14. Looked up from germline, CDR1 is SGHTA and CDR2 is FQGNSA. This CDR3 is built from 18 residues.

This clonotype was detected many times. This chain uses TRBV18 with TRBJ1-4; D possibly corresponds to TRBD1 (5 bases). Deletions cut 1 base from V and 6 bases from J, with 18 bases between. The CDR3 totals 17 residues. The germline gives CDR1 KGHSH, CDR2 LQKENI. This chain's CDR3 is CASSPLRHSGRDEKLFF. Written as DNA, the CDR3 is TGTGCCAGCTCACCACTAAGACATTCAGGGAGAGATGAAAAACTGTTTTTT.

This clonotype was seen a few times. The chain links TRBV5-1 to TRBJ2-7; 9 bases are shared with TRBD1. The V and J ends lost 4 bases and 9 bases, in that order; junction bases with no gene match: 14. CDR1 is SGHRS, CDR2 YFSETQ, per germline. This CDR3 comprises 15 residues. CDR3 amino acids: CASSRGDRAFDGQYV. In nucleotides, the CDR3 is TGCGCCAGCAGCCGGGGGGACAGGGCTTTTGACGGGCAGTACGTC.

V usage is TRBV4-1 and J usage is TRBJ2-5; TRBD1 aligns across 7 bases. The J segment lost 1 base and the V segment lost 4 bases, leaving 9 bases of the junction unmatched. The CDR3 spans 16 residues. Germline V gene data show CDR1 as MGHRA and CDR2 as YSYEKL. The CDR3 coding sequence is TGCGCCAGCAGCCGCAACGACAGGGTAATCCAAGAGACCCAGTACTTC. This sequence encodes CASSRNDRVIQETQYF.

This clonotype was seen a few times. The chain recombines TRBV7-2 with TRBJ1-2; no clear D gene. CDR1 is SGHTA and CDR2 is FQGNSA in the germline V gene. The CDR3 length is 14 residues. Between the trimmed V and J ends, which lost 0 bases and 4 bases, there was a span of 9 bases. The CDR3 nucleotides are TGTGCCAGCAGCTTAGCGGCCGGGTTCTATGGCTACACCTTC. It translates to CASSLAAGFYGYTF.

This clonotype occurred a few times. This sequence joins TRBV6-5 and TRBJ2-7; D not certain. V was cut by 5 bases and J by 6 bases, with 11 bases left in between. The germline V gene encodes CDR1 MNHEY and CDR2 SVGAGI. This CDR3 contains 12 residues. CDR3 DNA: TGTGCCAGCAGTCCATTATATGGCGAGCAGTACTTC. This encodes CASSPLYGEQYF.

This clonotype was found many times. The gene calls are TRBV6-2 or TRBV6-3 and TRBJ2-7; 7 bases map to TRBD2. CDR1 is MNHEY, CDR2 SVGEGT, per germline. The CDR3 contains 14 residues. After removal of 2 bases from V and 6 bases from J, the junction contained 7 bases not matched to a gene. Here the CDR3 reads CASSYLAGEGEQYV. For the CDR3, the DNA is TGTGCCAGCAGTTACCTCGCGGGGGAGGGCGAGCAGTACGTC.

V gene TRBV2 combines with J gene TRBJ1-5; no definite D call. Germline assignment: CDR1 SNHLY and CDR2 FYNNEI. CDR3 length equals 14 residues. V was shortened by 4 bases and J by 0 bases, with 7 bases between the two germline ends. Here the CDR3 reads CASSGPSSNQPQHF. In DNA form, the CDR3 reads TGTGCCAGCAGTGGTCCGAGTAGCAATCAGCCCCAGCATTTT.

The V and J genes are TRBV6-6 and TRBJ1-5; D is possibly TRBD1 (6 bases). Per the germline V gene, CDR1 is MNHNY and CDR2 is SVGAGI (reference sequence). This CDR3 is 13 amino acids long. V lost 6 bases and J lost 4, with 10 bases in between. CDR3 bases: TGTGCCAGCAGGGACAGAGGGAATCAGCCCCAGCATTTT. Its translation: CASRDRGNQPQHF.

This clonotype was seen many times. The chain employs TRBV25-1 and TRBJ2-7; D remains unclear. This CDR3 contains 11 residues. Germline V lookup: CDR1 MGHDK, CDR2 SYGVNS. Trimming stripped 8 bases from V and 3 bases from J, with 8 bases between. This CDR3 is CASFDGYEQYF. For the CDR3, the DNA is TGTGCCAGCTTTGACGGCTACGAGCAGTACTTC.

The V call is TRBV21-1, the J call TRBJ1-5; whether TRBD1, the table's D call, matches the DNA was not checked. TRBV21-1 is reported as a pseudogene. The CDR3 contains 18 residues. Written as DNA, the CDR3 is TGTGCCAGCAGCCTCGATCCCCCAGGGGAAGGCAGCAATCAGCCCCAGCATTTT. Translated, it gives CASSLDPPGEGSNQPQHF.

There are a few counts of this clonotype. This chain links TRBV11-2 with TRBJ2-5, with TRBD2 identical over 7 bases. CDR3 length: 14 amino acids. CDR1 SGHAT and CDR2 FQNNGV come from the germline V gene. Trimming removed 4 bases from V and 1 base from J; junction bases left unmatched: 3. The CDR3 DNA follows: TGTGCCAGCAGCTCGAGCGGGGTCCAAGAGACCCAGTACTTC. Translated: CASSSSGVQETQYF.

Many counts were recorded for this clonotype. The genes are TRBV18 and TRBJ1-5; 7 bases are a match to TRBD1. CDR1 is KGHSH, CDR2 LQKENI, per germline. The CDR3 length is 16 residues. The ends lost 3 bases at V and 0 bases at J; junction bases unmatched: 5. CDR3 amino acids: CASSPGQPYSNQPQHF. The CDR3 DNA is TGTGCCAGCTCACCGGGACAGCCTTATAGCAATCAGCCCCAGCATTTT.